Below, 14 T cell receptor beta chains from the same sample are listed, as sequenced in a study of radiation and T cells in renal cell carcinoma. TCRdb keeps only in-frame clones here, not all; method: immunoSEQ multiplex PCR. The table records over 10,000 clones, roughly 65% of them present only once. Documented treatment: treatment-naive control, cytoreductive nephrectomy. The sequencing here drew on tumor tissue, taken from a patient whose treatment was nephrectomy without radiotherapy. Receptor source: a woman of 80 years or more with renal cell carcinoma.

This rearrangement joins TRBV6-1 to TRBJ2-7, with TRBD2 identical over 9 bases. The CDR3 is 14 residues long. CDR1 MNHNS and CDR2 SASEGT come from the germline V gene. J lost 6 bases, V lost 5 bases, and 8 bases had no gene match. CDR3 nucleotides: TGTGCCAGCAGTTGGGGCGGGGGGGCAGCCGAGCAGTACTTC. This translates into CASSWGGGAAEQYF.

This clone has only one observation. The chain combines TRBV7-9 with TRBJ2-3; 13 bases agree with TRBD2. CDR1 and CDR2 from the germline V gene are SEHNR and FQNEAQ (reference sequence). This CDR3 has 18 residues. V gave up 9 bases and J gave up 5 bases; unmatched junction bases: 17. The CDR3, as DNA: TGTGCCAGTGGGAGGACTAGCGGGGGCAATGCGATGGGAGATACGCAGTATTTT. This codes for CASGRTSGGNAMGDTQYF.

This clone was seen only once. The CDR3 is CASSVEQGSNTGELFF. The CDR3 bases are TGCGCCAGCAGCGTAGAACAGGGGTCGAACACCGGGGAGCTGTTTTTT. This chain links TRBV5-1 with TRBJ2-2, with TRBD1 matching over 7 bases. The CDR3 loop spans 16 amino acids. V shed 4 bases, J shed 0 bases, and the junction held 6 bases outside the gene matches. Germline V gives CDR1 SGHRS, CDR2 YFSETQ.

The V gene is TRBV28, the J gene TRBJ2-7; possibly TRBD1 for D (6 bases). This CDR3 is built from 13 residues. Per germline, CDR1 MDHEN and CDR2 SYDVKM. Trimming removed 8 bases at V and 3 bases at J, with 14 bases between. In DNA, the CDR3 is TGTGCCAGCCGCAAAACAGGGATCTACGAGCAGTACGTC. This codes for CASRKTGIYEQYV.

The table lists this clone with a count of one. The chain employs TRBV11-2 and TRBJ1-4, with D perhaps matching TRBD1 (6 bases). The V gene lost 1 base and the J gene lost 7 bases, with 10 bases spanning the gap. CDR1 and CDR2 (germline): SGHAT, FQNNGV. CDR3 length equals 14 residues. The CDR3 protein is CASSLGGRGEKLFF. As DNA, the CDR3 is TGTGCCAGCAGCTTAGGGGGCAGGGGTGAAAAACTGTTTTTT. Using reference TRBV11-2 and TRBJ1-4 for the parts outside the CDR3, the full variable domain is EAGVAQSPRYKIIEKRQSVAFWCNPISGHATLYWYQQILGQGPKLLIQFQNNGVVDDSQLPKDRFSAERLKGVDSTLKIQPAKLEDSAVYLCASSLGGRGEKLFFGSGTQLSVL.

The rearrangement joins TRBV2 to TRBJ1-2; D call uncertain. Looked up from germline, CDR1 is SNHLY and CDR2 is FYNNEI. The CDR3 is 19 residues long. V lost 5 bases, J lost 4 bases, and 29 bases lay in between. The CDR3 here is CASSQSGGSQTARIYGYTF. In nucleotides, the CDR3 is TGTGCCAGCAGTCAAAGCGGTGGCAGCCAGACCGCCCGCATCTATGGCTACACCTTC. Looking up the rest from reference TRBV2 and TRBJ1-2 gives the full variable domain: EPEVTQTPSHQVTQMGQEVILRCVPISNHLYFYWYRQILGQKVEFLVSFYNNEISEKSEIFDDQFSVERPDGSNFTLKIRSTKLEDSAMYFCASSQSGGSQTARIYGYTFGSGTRLTVV.

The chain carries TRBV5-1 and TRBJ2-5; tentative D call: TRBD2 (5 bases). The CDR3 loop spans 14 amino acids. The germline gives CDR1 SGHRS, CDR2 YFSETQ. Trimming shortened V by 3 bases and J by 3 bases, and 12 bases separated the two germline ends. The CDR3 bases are TGCGCCAGCAGCTGGAGGCCGGGTGAAGAGACCCAGTACTTC. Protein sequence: CASSWRPGEETQYF.

CDR3 bases: TGTGCCAGCAGCTTGCGTACGAACACTGAAGCTTTCTTT. Its translation: CASSLRTNTEAFF. The gene calls are TRBV5-5 and TRBJ1-1; D unresolved. The CDR3 loop spans 13 amino acids. Germline-derived CDR1 and CDR2 are SGHKS and YYEKEE (reference sequence). Between the trimmed V and J ends, which lost 1 base and 1 base, there was a span of 5 bases.

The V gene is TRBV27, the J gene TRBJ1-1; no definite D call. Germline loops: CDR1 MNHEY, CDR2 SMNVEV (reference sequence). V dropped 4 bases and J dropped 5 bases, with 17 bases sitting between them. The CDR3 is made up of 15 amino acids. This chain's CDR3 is CASSSSLDPWTEAFF. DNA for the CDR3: TGTGCCAGCAGTTCCTCCCTGGACCCCTGGACTGAAGCTTTCTTT.

Written as DNA, the CDR3 is TGTGCCAGCAGTCTACAGGGGGCGGAAGAGACCCAGTACTTC. Protein product: CASSLQGAEETQYF. The chain links TRBV6-6 to TRBJ2-5; 9 bases fit TRBD1. The germline CDR1 and CDR2 sequences are MNHNY and SVGAGI (reference sequence). With V trimmed by 5 bases and J by 3 bases, 4 bases remained unmatched. The CDR3 totals 14 residues.

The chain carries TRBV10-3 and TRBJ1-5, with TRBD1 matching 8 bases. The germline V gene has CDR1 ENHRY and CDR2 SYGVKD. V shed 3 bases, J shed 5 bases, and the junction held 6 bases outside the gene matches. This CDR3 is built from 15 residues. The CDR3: CAISDSDRGYQPQHF. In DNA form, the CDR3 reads TGTGCCATCAGTGATTCCGACAGGGGTTATCAGCCCCAGCATTTT.

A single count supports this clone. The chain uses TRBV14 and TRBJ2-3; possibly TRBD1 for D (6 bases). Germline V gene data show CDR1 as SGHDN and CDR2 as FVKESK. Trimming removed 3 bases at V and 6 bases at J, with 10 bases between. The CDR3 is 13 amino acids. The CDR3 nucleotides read TGTGCCAGCAGCCAGAACAGGGCGGATACGCAGTATTTT. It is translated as CASSQNRADTQYF.

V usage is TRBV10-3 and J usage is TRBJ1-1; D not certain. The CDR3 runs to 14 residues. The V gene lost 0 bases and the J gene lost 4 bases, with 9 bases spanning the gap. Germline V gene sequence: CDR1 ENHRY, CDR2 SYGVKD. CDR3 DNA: TGTGCCATCAGTGAGTCGACTCGAGGCACTGAAGCTTTCTTT. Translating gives CAISESTRGTEAFF.

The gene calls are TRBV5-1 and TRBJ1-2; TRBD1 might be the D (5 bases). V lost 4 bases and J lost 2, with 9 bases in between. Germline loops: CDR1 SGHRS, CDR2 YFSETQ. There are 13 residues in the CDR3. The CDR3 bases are TGCGCCAGCAGCGTAGGGGTGAACTATGGCTACACCTTC. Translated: CASSVGVNYGYTF.